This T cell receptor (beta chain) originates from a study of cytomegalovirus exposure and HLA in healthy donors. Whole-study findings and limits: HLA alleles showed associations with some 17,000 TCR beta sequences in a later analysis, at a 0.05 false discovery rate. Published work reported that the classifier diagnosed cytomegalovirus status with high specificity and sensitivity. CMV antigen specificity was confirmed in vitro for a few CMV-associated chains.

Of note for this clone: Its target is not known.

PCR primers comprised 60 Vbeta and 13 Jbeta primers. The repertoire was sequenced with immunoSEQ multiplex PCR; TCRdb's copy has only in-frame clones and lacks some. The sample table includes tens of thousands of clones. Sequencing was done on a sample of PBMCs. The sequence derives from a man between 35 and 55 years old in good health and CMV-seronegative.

The CDR3, as DNA: TGTGCCAGCAGACTAGCGGGGGAGAGCTACGAGCAGTACTTC. Translation gives CASRLAGESYEQYF. This chain joins TRBV6-5 and TRBJ2-7; 11 nucleotides agree with TRBD2. V was clipped by 6 bases and J by 3 bases; unmatched bases: 4. Germline V lookup: CDR1 MNHEY, CDR2 SVGAGI. CDR3 size: 14 residues.